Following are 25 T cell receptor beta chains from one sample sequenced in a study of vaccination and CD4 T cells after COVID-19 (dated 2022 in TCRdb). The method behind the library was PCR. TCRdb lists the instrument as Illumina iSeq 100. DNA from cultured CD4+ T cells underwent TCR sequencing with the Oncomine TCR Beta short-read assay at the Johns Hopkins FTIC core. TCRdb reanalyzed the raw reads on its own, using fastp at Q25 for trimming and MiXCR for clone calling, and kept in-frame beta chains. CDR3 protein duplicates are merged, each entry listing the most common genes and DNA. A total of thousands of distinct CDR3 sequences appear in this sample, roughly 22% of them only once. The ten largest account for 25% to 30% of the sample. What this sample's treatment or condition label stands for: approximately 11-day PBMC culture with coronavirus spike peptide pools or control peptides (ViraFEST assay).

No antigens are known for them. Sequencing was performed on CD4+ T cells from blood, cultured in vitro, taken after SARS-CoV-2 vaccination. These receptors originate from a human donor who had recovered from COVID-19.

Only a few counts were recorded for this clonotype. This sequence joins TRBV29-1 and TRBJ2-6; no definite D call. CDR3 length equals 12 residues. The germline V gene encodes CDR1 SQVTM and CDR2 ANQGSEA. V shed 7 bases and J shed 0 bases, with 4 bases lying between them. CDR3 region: CSALSGANVLTF. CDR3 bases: TGCAGCGCTCTCTCTGGGGCCAACGTCCTGACTTTC.

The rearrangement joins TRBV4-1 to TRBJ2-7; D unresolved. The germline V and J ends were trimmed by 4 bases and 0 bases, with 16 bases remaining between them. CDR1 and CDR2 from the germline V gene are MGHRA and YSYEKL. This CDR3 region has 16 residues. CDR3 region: CASSRSTVEHSYEQYF. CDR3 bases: TGCGCCAGCAGCCGCTCGACCGTTGAGCACTCCTACGAGCAGTACTTC.

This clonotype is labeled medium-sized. CDR3 sequence: CASSLARAPYGYTF. CDR3 in DNA: TGTGCCAGCAGCTTAGCTCGGGCCCCCTATGGCTACACCTTC. The rearrangement uses TRBV7-2 and TRBJ1-2; D uncertain. The V gene's germline CDR1 is SGHTA and CDR2 FQGNSA. The CDR3 runs to 14 residues. Trimming cost V 0 bases and J 4 bases, with 9 bases left between them.

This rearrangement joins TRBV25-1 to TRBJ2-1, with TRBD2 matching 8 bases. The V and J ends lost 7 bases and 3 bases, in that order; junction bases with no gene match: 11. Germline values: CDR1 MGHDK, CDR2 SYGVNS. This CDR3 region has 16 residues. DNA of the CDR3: TGTGCCAGCACACGCGCGAGCGGGAGAATCTACAATGAGCAGTTCTTC. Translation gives CASTRASGRIYNEQFF.

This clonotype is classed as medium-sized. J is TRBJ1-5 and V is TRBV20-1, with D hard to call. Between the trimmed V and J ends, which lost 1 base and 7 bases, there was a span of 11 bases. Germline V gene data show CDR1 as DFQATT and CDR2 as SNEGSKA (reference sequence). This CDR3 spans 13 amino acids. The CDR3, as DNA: TGCAGTGCTAGAGTCCCAGGAGAACAGCCCCAGCATTTT. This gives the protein CSARVPGEQPQHF.

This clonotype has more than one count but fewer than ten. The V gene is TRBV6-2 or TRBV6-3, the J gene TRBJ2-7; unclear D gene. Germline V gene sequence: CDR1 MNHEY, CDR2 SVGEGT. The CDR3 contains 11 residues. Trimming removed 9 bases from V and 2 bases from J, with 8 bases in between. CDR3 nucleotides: TGTGCCAGTAGAGTAGCCTACGAGCAGTACTTC. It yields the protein CASRVAYEQYF.

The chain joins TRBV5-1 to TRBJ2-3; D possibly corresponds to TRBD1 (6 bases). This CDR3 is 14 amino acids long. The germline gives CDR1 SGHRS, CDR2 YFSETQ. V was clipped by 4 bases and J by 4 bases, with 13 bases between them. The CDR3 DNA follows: TGCGCCAGCAGCGACGCGTCAGGGGCAGATACGCAGTATTTT. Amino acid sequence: CASSDASGADTQYF.

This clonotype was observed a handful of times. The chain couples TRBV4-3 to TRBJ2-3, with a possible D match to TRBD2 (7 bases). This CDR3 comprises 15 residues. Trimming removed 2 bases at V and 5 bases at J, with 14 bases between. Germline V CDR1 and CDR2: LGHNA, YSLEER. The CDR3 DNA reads TGCGCCAGCAGCCAACGAAGGGGAGGGGGAGATACGCAGTATTTT. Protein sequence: CASSQRRGGGDTQYF.

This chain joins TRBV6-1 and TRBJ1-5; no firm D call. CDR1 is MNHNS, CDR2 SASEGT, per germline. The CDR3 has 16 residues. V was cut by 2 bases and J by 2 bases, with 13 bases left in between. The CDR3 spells CASSEISVRGNQPQHF. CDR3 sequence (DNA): TGTGCCAGCAGTGAAATCTCGGTACGGGGCAATCAGCCCCAGCATTTT.

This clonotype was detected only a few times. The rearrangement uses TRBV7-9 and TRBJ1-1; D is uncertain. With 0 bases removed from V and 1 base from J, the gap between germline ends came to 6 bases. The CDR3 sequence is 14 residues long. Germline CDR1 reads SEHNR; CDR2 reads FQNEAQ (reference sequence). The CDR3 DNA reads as TGTGCCAGCAGCTTAGCGCTTTGGAACACTGAAGCTTTCTTT. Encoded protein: CASSLALWNTEAFF.

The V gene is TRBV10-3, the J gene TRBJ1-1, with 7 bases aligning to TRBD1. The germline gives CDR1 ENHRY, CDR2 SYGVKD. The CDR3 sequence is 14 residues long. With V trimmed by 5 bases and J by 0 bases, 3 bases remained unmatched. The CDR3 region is CAISLQGMNTEAFF. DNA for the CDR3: TGTGCCATCAGTCTACAGGGGATGAACACTGAAGCTTTCTTT.

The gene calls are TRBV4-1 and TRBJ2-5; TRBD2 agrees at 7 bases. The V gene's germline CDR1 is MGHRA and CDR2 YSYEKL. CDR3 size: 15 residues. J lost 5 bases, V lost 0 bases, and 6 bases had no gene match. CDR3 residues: CASSQDWAGVETQYF. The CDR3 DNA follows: TGCGCCAGCAGCCAAGATTGGGCGGGAGTTGAGACCCAGTACTTC.

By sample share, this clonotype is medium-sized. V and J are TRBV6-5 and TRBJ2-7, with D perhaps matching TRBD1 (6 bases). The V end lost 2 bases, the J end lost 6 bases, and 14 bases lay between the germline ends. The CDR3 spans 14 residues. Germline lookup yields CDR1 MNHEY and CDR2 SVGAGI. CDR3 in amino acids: CASSYQQGSGEQYF. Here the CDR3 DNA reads TGTGCCAGCAGTTACCAGCAGGGGTCGGGCGAGCAGTACTTC.

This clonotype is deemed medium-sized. The CDR3 coding sequence is TGTGCCAGCAGTTTAGAGGCAGGGGCCCTCCTTACTAACTATGGCTACACCTTC. Translated, it gives CASSLEAGALLTNYGYTF. The V and J genes are TRBV28 and TRBJ1-2; the D gene is possibly TRBD1 (6 bases). CDR3 length: 18 amino acids. The germline CDR1 and CDR2 sequences are MDHEN and SYDVKM. Trimming cost V 2 bases and J 0 bases, with 19 bases left between them.

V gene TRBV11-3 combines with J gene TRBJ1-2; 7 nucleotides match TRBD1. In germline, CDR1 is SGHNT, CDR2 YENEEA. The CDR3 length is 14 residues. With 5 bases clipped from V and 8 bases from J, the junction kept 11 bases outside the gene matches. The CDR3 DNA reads TGTGCCAGCAGCGATCGACAGGGTAGTTACGGCTACACCTTC. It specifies CASSDRQGSYGYTF.

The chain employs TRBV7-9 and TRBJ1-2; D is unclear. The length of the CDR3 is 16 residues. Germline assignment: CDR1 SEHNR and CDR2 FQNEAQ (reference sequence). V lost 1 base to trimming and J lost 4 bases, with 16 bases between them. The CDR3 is CASSLGWTPGGYGYTF. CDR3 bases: TGTGCCAGCAGCTTAGGCTGGACCCCTGGAGGCTATGGCTACACCTTC. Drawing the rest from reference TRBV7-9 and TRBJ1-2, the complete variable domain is DTGVSQNPRHKITKRGQNVTFRCDPISEHNRLYWYRQTLGQGPEFLTYFQNEAQLEKSRLLSDRFSAERPKGSFSTLEIQRTEQGDSAMYLCASSLGWTPGGYGYTFGSGTRLTVV.

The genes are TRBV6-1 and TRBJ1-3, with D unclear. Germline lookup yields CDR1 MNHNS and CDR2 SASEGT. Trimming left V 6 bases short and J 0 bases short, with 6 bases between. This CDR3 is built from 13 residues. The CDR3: CASRENSGNTIYF. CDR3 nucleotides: TGTGCCAGCAGGGAAAACTCTGGAAACACCATATATTTT.

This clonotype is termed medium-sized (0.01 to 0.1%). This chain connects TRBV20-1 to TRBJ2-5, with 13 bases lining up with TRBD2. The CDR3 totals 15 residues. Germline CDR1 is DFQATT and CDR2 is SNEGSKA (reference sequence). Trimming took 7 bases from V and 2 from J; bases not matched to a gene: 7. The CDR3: CSVRTSGGQQETQYF. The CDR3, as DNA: TGCAGTGTTCGGACTAGCGGGGGCCAGCAAGAGACCCAGTACTTC.

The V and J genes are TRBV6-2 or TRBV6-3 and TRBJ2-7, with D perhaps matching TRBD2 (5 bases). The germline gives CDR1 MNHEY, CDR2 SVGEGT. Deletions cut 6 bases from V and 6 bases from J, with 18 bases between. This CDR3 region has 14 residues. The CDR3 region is CASRSRPGVSEQYF. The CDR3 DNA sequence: TGTGCCAGCAGGTCTCGCCCCGGGGTAAGCGAGCAGTACTTC.

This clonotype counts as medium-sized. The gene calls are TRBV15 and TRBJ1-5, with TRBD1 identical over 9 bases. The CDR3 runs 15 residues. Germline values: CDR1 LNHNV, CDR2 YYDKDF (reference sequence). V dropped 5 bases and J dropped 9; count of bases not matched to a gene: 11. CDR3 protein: CATSADRGHAWPQHF. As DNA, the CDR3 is TGTGCCACCAGCGCGGACAGGGGACATGCGTGGCCCCAGCATTTT.

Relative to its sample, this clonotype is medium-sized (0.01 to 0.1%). CDR3 loop: CASSLGQGITDTQYF. The CDR3 DNA is TGTGCCAGCAGCTTGGGACAGGGCATCACAGATACGCAGTATTTT. The V and J genes are TRBV7-9 and TRBJ2-3; 9 nucleotides agree with TRBD1. In germline, CDR1 is SEHNR, CDR2 FQNEAQ (reference sequence). The CDR3 contains 15 residues. V shed 3 bases, J shed 2 bases, and the junction held 3 bases outside the gene matches.

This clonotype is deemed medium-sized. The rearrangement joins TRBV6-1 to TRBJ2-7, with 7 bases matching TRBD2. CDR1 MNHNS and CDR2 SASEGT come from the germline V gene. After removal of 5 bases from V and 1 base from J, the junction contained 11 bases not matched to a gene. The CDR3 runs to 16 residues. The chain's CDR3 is CASSLTAGVGSYEQYF. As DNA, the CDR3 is TGTGCCAGCAGTCTTACGGCGGGAGTCGGGTCCTACGAGCAGTACTTC.

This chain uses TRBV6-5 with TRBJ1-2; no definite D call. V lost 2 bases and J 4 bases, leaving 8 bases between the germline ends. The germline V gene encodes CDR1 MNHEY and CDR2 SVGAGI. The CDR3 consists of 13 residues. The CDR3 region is CASSYRDSYGYTF. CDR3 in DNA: TGTGCCAGCAGTTACAGGGATTCCTATGGCTACACCTTC.

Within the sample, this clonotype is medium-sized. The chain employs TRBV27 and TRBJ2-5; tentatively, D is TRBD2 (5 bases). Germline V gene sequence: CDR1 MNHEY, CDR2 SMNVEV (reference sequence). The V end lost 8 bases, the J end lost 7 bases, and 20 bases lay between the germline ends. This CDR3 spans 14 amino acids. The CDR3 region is CASRRPGSLGTQYF. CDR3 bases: TGTGCCAGCCGAAGACCGGGGTCTCTGGGGACCCAGTACTTC.

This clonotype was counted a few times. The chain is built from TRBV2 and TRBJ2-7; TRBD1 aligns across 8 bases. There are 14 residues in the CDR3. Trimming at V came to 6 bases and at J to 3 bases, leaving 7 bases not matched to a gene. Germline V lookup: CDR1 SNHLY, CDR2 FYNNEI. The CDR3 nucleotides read TGTGCCAGCAGGGGGGCAGGGGGCAACTACGAGCAGTACTTC. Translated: CASRGAGGNYEQYF.